Here is one T cell receptor beta chain with its context. This specimen belongs to a study of blood T cell repertoires in COVID-19. On the study more broadly: Samples taken during acute and convalescent COVID-19 were collected in the United States, Italy and Spain. From T cells, B-cell-depleted T cells, or PBMCs came the material, which was cDNA or gDNA.

As processed by the authors: Amplification with reference gene primers provided the estimates of nucleated cell counts. Here immunoSEQ multiplex PCR was the method, and the copy in TCRdb shows in-frame clones only, minus some. The V and J calls and clone size were taken over from that table, and D and trimming were inferred from the DNA. The table has around 110,000 clones, about four fifths seen once; the top ten hold about 4.3%. Germline CDR1 SGHTS, CDR2 YDEGEE. The CDR3 consists of 17 residues. The ends lost 2 bases at V and 0 bases at J; junction bases unmatched: 6. The J gene is TRBJ1-4, the V gene TRBV5-8; the match to TRBD1 covers 8 bases. The sample comprised peripheral blood. The sequence was obtained from a man aged 65-85 years with acute or convalescent COVID-19. CDR3 DNA: TGTGCCAGCAGCTTTGACAGGGGAATCACAACTAATGAAAAACTGTTTTTT. This codes for CASSFDRGITTNEKLFF. Full variable domain (remainder filled in from reference TRBV5-8 and TRBJ1-4): EAGVTQSPTHLIKTRGQQATLRCSPISGHTSVYWYQQALGLGLQFLLWYDEGEERNRGNFPPRFSGRQFPNYSSELNVNALELEDSALYLCASSFDRGITTNEKLFFGSGTQLSVL.